These T cell receptor beta chains were read from a single sample in a study of blood T cells in healthy people across ages. TCRdb passed the 5' RACE reads through MiXCR, listing each CDR3 protein once. This sample has 540,000 or so distinct CDR3 sequences, with around 48% found just once. Sequenced input: blood. These receptors originate from a man older than 75 in good health. CDR3s include the opening cysteine and the closing phenylalanine or tryptophan. The order of the fields is D gene, J gene, V gene, clone size, CDR3 DNA, CDR3 protein. A D gene is named only where the DNA matches it firmly. Size tells how often a clone was seen (once, few, many) or the class of an expanded clone, and some rows leave it out.

NA | TRBJ2-5 | TRBV2 | NA | TGTGCCAGCGTTAGGGGGGGGGCATCGGAGACCCAGTACTTC | CASVRGGASETQYF
NA | TRBJ2-5 | TRBV3-1 | few | TGTGCCAGCAGCCCCCGGACCGGCACTCAAGAGACCCAGTACTTC | CASSPRTGTQETQYF
TRBD2 | TRBJ2-1 | TRBV2 | once | TGTGCCAGCGGGGTGACTAGCGGGAGGGGTGAGCAGTTCTTC | CASGVTSGRGEQFF
NA | TRBJ1-1 | TRBV28 | NA | TGTGCCAGCAGTTTCGGGGTCACTGAAGCTTTCTTT | CASSFGVTEAFF
NA | TRBJ2-3 | TRBV11-2 | NA | TGTGCCAGCAGCACTTGGGACTCCACAGATACGCAGTATTTT | CASSTWDSTDTQYF
NA | TRBJ2-7 | TRBV7-2 | few | TGTGCCAGCAGCTTATCGGCCTCGTCCCACGAGCAGTACTTC | CASSLSASSHEQYF
NA | TRBJ1-1 | TRBV30 | NA | TGTGCCTGGAGGTCCCGGCCGGGGGGCACTGAAGCTTTCTTT | CAWRSRPGGTEAFF
TRBD1 | TRBJ2-7 | TRBV7-9 | few | TGTGCCAGCAGCTTGACAGGGCCCTACGAGCAGTACTTC | CASSLTGPYEQYF
NA | TRBJ2-1 | TRBV11-2 | NA | TGTGCCAGCAGCTTTGGGGTGGGAGGATCCTACAATGAGCAGTTCTTC | CASSFGVGGSYNEQFF
TRBD1 | TRBJ1-1 | TRBV29-1 | NA | TGCAGCGTTGGTATCAGGGGGTCATGGAACACTGAAGCTTTCTTT | CSVGIRGSWNTEAFF
TRBD1 | TRBJ1-4 | TRBV6-5 | many | TGTGCCAGCAGAGACAGGGGGACTAGCGCACTGTTTTTT | CASRDRGTSALFF
NA | TRBJ2-7 | TRBV2 | NA | TGTGCCAGCCAGGACCGGGCCTCCTACGAGCAGTACTTC | CASQDRASYEQYF
NA | TRBJ2-4 | TRBV7-2 | NA | TGTGCCAGCAGCTCTTCCAGGGTGAGAGGCAAAAACATTCAGTACTTC | CASSSSRVRGKNIQYF
NA | TRBJ2-3 | TRBV6-2/TRBV6-3 | NA | TGTGCCAGCAGTTACCCCACTGTGCCCCTGGATACGCAGTATTTT | CASSYPTVPLDTQYF
TRBD1 | TRBJ1-1 | TRBV20-1 | NA | TGCAGTGCTAGACCCCCGGGACAGATAAACACTGAAGCTTTCTTT | CSARPPGQINTEAFF
NA | TRBJ2-3 | TRBV7-2 | NA | TGTGCCAGCAGCTCCTCGGTCGCCCGGGCAGATACGCAGTATTTT | CASSSSVARADTQYF
NA | TRBJ2-1 | TRBV4-3 | NA | TGCGCCAGCAGCCAAGATATAGCGGACAATGAGCAGTTCTTC | CASSQDIADNEQFF
NA | TRBJ2-1 | TRBV4-1 | few | TGCGCCAGCAGCCAAGGGGAAAGCTACAATGAGCAGTTCTTC | CASSQGESYNEQFF
TRBD1 | TRBJ2-2 | TRBV7-2 | once | TGTGCCAGCAGCCCCCAGGGACAGGGCAGCGGGGAGCTGTTTTTT | CASSPQGQGSGELFF
TRBD2 | TRBJ2-3 | TRBV12-3/TRBV12-4 | few | TGTGCCAGCAGTGGGACTAGGACGGGTACGCAGTATTTT | CASSGTRTGTQYF
NA | TRBJ2-3 | TRBV5-5 | NA | TGTGCCAGCAGCTTGGAACAGAGGGTAAATACGCAGTATTTT | CASSLEQRVNTQYF
NA | TRBJ2-1 | TRBV12-3/TRBV12-4 | NA | TGTGCCAGCAGTTGGGAATCGGAATACGAGCAGTTCTTC | CASSWESEYEQFF
TRBD2 | TRBJ2-1 | TRBV28 | few | TGTGCCAGCAGTTACGCTAGCGGGCAACGTTACAATGAGCAGTTCTTC | CASSYASGQRYNEQFF
TRBD1 | TRBJ2-7 | TRBV20-1 | NA | TGCAGTGCTAGTACAGGGGGCAGCTACGAGCAGTACTTC | CSASTGGSYEQYF
TRBD1 | TRBJ2-3 | TRBV19 | NA | TGTGCCAGTAGTCCCAGGGGGAAAGAGACAGATACGCAGTATTTT | CASSPRGKETDTQYF
TRBD2 | TRBJ2-1 | TRBV7-2 | NA | TGTGCCAGCAGCCCCGCAGCGGGGGGACATGAGCAGTTCTTC | CASSPAAGGHEQFF
TRBD1 | TRBJ2-7 | TRBV9 | NA | TGTGCCAGCAGCCCCCGGACAGGGGATAGCTACGAGCAGTACTTC | CASSPRTGDSYEQYF
TRBD2 | TRBJ2-7 | TRBV28 | NA | TGTGCCAGCAGTCTCACTAGCGGGAGAAGCGAGCAGTACTTC | CASSLTSGRSEQYF
NA | TRBJ1-2 | TRBV6-2/TRBV6-3 | once | TGTGCCAGCAGTTACACACCCGGGATTTATGGCTACACCTTC | CASSYTPGIYGYTF
TRBD1 | TRBJ2-1 | TRBV29-1 | NA | TGCAGCGTTGGAACCACGACAGGGCGCAATGAGCAGTTCTTC | CSVGTTTGRNEQFF
NA | TRBJ2-7 | TRBV4-3 | NA | TGCGCCAGCAGCCAAGAAATAGGGGTTACCTACGAGCAGTACTTC | CASSQEIGVTYEQYF
TRBD1 | TRBJ1-6 | TRBV28 | NA | TGTGCCAGCAGTCCCGGGGACAGAAGCTCCTATAATTCACCCCTCCACTTT | CASSPGDRSSYNSPLHF
TRBD2 | TRBJ2-1 | TRBV7-2 | NA | TGTGCCAGCAGCTCGCCGGGACTAGCGGGACCCTCGCGTGAGCAGTTCTTC | CASSSPGLAGPSREQFF
NA | TRBJ1-5 | TRBV6-6 | few | TGTGCCAGCAGTTACTCGTCCAGGGTCCTACATCAGCCCCAGCATTTT | CASSYSSRVLHQPQHF
TRBD2 | TRBJ2-5 | TRBV6-2/TRBV6-3 | NA | TGTGCCAGCTCGAGGCCCCTAGCGGGAGTGGGTGAGCAGTACTTC | CASSRPLAGVGEQYF
NA | TRBJ2-7 | TRBV20-1 | NA | TGCAGTGCTATGAGGGGGGGTTCGTCCTACGAGCAGTACTTC | CSAMRGGSSYEQYF
TRBD2 | TRBJ2-3 | TRBV9 | NA | TGTGCCAGCAGCCCCCATAGAAGCGGGGGGGTGGCAGATACGCAGTATTTT | CASSPHRSGGVADTQYF
NA | TRBJ1-1 | TRBV9 | few | TGTGCCAGCAGCAGGCAGGGAAGCACTGAAGCTTTCTTT | CASSRQGSTEAFF
TRBD2 | TRBJ2-3 | TRBV9 | NA | TGTGCCAGCAGCGTAGAGCGGGAAACGACAGATACGCAGTATTTT | CASSVERETTDTQYF
NA | TRBJ2-4 | TRBV4-1 | NA | TGCGCCAGCAGCCAAGAAGGGGGTCCCCCCAGGGCCGGGGCCAAAAACATTCAGTACTTC | CASSQEGGPPRAGAKNIQYF
NA | TRBJ2-5 | TRBV11-2 | few | TGTGCCAGCAGCTTATACGTGGGAGAGGAGACCCAGTACTTC | CASSLYVGEETQYF
NA | TRBJ2-3 | TRBV9 | many | TGTGCCAGCAGCGTAGGCAGGGTTGATACGCAGTATTTT | CASSVGRVDTQYF
TRBD2 | TRBJ2-1 | TRBV10-3 | few | TGTGCCACAGGGGCTAGCGGGTACAATGAGCAGTTCTTC | CATGASGYNEQFF
NA | TRBJ1-5 | TRBV12-3/TRBV12-4 | NA | TGTGCCAGCAGTTCCCAGGATAATCAGCCCCAGCATTTT | CASSSQDNQPQHF
NA | TRBJ2-1 | TRBV3-1 | few | TGTGCCAGCAGCCAAGATCTGGGGGTCAATGAGCAGTTCTTC | CASSQDLGVNEQFF
TRBD1 | TRBJ1-2 | TRBV7-9 | few | TGTGCCAGCAGCTTAACGACGGGACAGAACTATGGCTACACCTTC | CASSLTTGQNYGYTF
NA | TRBJ2-3 | TRBV10-3 | few | TGTGCCATCAGTGGCGAGGGGGGGCCTACAGATACGCAGTATTTT | CAISGEGGPTDTQYF
TRBD2 | TRBJ2-5 | TRBV20-1 | NA | TGCAGTGCGTCGGGGGGGCTAGTAGAGACCCAGTACTTC | CSASGGLVETQYF
NA | TRBJ2-2 | TRBV7-2 | NA | TGTGCCAGCAGCTTAGTGGCGACAGCTAACACCGGGGAGCTGTTTTTT | CASSLVATANTGELFF
NA | TRBJ2-1 | TRBV6-6 | many | TGTGCCAGTGAGGGGAGAATTGGCAACAATGAGCAGTTCTTC | CASEGRIGNNEQFF